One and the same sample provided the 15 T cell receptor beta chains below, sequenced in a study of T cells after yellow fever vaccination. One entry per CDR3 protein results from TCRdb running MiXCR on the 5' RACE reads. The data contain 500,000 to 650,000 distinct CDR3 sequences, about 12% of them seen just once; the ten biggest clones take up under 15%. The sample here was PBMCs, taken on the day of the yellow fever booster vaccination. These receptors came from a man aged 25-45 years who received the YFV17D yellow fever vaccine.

Written as DNA, the CDR3 is TGCGCCATCGCCACGGGGAACACCGGGGAGCTGTTTTTT. Protein sequence: CAIATGNTGELFF. The gene calls are TRBV5-1 and TRBJ2-2, with D unclear. Germline CDR1 reads SGHRS; CDR2 reads YFSETQ. CDR3 size: 13 residues. V shed 9 bases and J shed 1 base, with 10 bases lying between them.

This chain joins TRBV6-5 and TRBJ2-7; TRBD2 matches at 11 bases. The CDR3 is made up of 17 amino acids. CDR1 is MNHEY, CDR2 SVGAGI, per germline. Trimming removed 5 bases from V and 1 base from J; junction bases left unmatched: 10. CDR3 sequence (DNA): TGTGCCAGCAGTCACGGACTAGCGGGCCCGCTTTCCTACGAGCAGTACTTC. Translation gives CASSHGLAGPLSYEQYF.

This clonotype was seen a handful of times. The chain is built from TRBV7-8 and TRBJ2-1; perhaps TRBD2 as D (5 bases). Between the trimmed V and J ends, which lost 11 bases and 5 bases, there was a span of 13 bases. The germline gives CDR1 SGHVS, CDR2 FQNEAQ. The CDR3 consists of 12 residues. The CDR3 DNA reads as TGTGCCTCCCGAGGGCGCAACAATGAGCAGTTCTTC. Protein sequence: CASRGRNNEQFF.

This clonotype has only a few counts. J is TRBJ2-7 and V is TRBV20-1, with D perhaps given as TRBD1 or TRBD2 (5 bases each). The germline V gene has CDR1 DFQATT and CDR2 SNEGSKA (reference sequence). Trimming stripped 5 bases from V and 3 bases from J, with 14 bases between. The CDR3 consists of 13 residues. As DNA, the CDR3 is TGCAGTGCTTCCGGGACCTTAGACTACGAGCAGTACTTC. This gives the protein CSASGTLDYEQYF.

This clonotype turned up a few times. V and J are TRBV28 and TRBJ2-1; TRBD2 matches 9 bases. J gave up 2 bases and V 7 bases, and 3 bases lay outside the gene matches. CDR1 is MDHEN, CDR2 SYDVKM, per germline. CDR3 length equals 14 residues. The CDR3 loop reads CASISGRPYNEQFF. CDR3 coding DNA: TGTGCCAGCATAAGCGGGAGGCCCTACAATGAGCAGTTCTTC.

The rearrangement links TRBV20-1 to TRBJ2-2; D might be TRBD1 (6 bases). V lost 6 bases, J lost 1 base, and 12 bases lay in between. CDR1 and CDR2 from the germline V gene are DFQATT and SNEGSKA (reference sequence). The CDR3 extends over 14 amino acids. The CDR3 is CSAAGQQNTGELFF. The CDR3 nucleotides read TGCAGTGCCGCTGGACAGCAGAACACCGGGGAGCTGTTTTTT.

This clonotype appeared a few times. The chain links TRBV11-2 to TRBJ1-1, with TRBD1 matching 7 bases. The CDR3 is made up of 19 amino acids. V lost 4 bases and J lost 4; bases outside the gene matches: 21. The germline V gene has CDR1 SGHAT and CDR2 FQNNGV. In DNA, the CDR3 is TGTGCCAGCAGCTCCAATTACGTACCCCAGGGGGGAGGGGGCACTGAAGCTTTCTTT. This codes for CASSSNYVPQGGGGTEAFF.

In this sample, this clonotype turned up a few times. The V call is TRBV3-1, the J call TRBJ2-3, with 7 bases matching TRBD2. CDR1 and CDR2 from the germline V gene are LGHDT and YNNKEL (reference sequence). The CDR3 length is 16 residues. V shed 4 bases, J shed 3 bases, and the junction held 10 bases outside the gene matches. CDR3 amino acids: CASSPRRSGTTDTQYF. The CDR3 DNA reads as TGTGCCAGCAGCCCGCGGCGGAGCGGGACGACAGATACGCAGTATTTT.

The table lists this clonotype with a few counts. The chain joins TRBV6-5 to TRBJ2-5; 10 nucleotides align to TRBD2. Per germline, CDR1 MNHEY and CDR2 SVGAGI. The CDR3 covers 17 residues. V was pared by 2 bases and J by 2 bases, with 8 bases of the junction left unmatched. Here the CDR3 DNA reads TGTGCCAGCAGTTACACCATAGGGACTAGCGAGCAAGAGACCCAGTACTTC. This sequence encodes CASSYTIGTSEQETQYF.

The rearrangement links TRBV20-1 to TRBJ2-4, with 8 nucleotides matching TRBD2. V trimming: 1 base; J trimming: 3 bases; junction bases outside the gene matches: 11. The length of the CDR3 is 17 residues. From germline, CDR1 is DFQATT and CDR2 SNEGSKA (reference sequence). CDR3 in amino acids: CSARGGRSSGIKNIQYF. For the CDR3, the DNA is TGCAGTGCTAGAGGAGGGAGGAGTAGCGGGATCAAAAACATTCAGTACTTC.

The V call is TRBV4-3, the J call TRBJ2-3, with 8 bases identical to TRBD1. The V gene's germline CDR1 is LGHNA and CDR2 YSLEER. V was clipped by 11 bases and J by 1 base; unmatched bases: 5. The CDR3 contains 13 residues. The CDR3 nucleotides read TGCGCCTCAAGGGACAGGCGCACAGATACGCAGTATTTT. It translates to CASRDRRTDTQYF.

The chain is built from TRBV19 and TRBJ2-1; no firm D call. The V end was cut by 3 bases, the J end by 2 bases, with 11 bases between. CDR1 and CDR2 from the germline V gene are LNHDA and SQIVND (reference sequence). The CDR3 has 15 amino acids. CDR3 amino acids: CASSMLAHTYNEQFF. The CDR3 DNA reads TGTGCCAGTAGTATGTTAGCACATACCTACAATGAGCAGTTCTTC.

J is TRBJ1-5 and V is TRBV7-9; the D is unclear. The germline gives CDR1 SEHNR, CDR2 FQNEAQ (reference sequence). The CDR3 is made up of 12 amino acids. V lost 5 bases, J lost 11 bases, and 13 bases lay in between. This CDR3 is CASSHTEGAQHF. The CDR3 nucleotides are TGTGCCAGCAGCCACACCGAGGGAGCCCAGCATTTT.

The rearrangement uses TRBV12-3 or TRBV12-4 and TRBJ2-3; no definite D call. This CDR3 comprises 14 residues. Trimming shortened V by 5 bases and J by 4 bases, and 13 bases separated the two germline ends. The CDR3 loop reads CASSGRLMADTQYF. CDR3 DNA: TGTGCCAGCAGTGGACGGTTAATGGCAGATACGCAGTATTTT.

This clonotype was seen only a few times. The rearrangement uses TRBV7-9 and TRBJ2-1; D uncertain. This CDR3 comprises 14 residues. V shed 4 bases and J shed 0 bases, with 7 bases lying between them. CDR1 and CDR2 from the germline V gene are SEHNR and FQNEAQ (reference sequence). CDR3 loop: CASSWIGSYNEQFF. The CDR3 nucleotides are TGTGCCAGCAGCTGGATTGGCTCCTACAATGAGCAGTTCTTC.